The rows below give T cell receptor beta chains drawn from one sample of a study of STAT5B mutations in CD4+ large granular lymphocyte leukemia. The data were produced by immunoSEQ multiplex PCR, yet TCRdb's version contains in-frame clones alone and is incomplete. The table has 25,000 to 30,000 clones, around 81% seen once. The specimen was CD4+ T cells from blood buffy coats. The receptors derive from a human donor in good health. Each CDR3 is given with its conserved first and last residue. D genes are given only for firm matches. Some rows have no size entry. The others give once, few or many, or a class for an expanded clone.

V	J	size	D	DNA	CDR3
TRBV7-9	TRBJ2-1	-	TRBD2	TGTGCCAGCGGTTCTCCGGGACTAGTACAAGTCGATGAGCAGTTCTTC	CASGSPGLVQVDEQFF
TRBV29-1	TRBJ2-4	once	TRBD1	TGCAGCGTCGGGACAGACGGAAACATTCAGTACTTC	CSVGTDGNIQYF
TRBV13	TRBJ2-1	-	-	TGTGCCAGCAGCTCGGGGGCCTACAATGAGCAGTTCTTC	CASSSGAYNEQFF
TRBV7-3	TRBJ2-1	-	-	TGTGCCAGCAGCTGGGTACAGGGAGGCTACAATGAGCAGTTCTTC	CASSWVQGGYNEQFF
TRBV28	TRBJ1-2	-	TRBD1	TGTGCCAGCAGTTTCTATTCAGGACAGGGGGGGGGCTACACCTTC	CASSFYSGQGGGYTF
TRBV28	TRBJ1-2	-	-	TGTGCCAGCACTACAGAAGCAACGGGCTACACCTTC	CASTTEATGYTF
TRBV5-8	TRBJ2-5	-	-	TGTGCCAGCAGCCCCGGGGCGGGACAGCTTAACGAAGAGACCCAGTACTTC	CASSPGAGQLNEETQYF
TRBV6-6	TRBJ2-6	-	-	TGTGCCAGCACCGGGGGAGAATCCCAAGTAAACGTCCTGACTTTC	CASTGGESQVNVLTF
TRBV7-3	TRBJ1-2	-	-	TGTGCCAGCGGCCTACAGGGCACGTATGGCTACACCTTC	CASGLQGTYGYTF
TRBV19	TRBJ1-4	-	TRBD1	TGTGCCAGTAGTCGGACAGGGGGACTCTCTGCAACTAATGAAAAACTGTTTTTT	CASSRTGGLSATNEKLFF
TRBV10-2	TRBJ2-1	-	TRBD1	TGCGCCAGCAGTGGGACAGGGAGTGCCTACAATGAGCAGTTCTTC	CASSGTGSAYNEQFF
TRBV4-1	TRBJ1-2	few	-	TGCGCCAGCAGCCAAGATTTCGAGTTCGGCTACACCTTC	CASSQDFEFGYTF
TRBV19	TRBJ2-4	-	TRBD1	TGTGCCAGTAGTAGTACAGGGACAGCGATAGCCAAAAACATTCAGTACTTC	CASSSTGTAIAKNIQYF
TRBV6-6	TRBJ2-7	-	TRBD1	TGTGCCAGCAGTTACGGGACAGAAGTCAAGAAGTACTTC	CASSYGTEVKKYF
TRBV14	TRBJ1-6	-	TRBD1	TGTGCCAGCAGCCAAGTTCAGGGGGCGAATTCACCCCTCCACTTT	CASSQVQGANSPLHF
TRBV19	TRBJ1-5	-	-	TGTGCCAGTAGTATCACACTCTACATGTCGCCCCAGCATTTT	CASSITLYMSPQHF
TRBV10-3	TRBJ2-4	-	TRBD1	TGTGCCATCGGTGATTCCATGGGACAGGGAAACATTCAGTACTTC	CAIGDSMGQGNIQYF